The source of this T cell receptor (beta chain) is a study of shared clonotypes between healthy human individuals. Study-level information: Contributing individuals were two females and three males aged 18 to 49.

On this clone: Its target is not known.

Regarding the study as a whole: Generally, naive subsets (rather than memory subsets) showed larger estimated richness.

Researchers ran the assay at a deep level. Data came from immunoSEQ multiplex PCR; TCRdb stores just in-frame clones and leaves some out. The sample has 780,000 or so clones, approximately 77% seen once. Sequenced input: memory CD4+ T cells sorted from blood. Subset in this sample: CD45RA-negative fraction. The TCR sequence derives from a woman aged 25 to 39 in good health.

CDR3 protein: CASSLLRSGNTGELFF. CDR3 in DNA: TGTGCCAGCAGCTTACTCCGATCTGGGAACACCGGGGAGCTGTTTTTT. The chain links TRBV7-8 to TRBJ2-2; no definite D call. The CDR3 extends over 16 amino acids. Germline CDR1 is SGHVS and CDR2 is FQNEAQ. V was trimmed by 2 bases and J by 1 base, leaving 11 bases between them.